This T cell receptor (beta chain) is from a study of T cells after posttransplantation cyclophosphamide. In regard to this clone: Its antigen is not known.

Study-wide results and caveats: Skin or GI-infiltrating T cells shared few TRB sequences with blood. After PTCy, TRB diversity resembled that of CNI/methotrexate controls. Later post-transplant blood repertoires were often dominated by donor CD8+ memory clones.

TCRdb keeps only in-frame clones here, not all; method: immunoSEQ multiplex PCR. The table records some 16,000 clones, 84% of them present only once. This CDR3 contains 13 residues. CDR1 and CDR2 from the germline V gene are SQVTM and ANQGSEA. V dropped 5 bases and J dropped 6; count of bases not matched to a gene: 7. Controls had myeloablative marrow grafts with methotrexate and calcineurin inhibitor, sampled at 1 year. This material consisted of PBMCs, taken 371 days after allogeneic stem cell transplant with calcineurin inhibitor and methotrexate. The chain joins TRBV29-1 to TRBJ2-1, with 7 positions matching TRBD1. The receptor was derived from a male patient aged 18-29 years who received an allogeneic stem cell transplant from a related donor, was CMV-positive, and had no GVHD. The T cells may partly be graft donor cells. Written as DNA, the CDR3 is TGCAGCGTTTCAGGGGGTCAGCGCAATGAGCAGTTCTTC. Translation: CSVSGGQRNEQFF.